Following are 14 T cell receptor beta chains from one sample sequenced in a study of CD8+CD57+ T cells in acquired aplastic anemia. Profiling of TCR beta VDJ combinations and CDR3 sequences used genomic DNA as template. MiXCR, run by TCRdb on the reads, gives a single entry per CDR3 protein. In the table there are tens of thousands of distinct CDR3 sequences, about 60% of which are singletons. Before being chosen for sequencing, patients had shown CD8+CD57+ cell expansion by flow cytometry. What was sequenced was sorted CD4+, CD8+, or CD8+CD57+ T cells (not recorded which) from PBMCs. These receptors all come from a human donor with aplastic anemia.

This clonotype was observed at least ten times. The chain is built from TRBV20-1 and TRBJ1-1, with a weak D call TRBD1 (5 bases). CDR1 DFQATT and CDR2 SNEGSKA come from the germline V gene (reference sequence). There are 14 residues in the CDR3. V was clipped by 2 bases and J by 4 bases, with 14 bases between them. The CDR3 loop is CSARSGGLATEAFF. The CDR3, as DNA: TGCAGTGCTAGATCGGGGGGGTTGGCCACTGAAGCTTTCTTT.

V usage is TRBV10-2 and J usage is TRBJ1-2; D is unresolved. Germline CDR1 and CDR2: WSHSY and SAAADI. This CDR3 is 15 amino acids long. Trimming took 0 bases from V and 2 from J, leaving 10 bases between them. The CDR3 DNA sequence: TGCGCCAGCAGTGAGTCGATGGACCTCAACTATGGCTACACCTTC. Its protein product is CASSESMDLNYGYTF.

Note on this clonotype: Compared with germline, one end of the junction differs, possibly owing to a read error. The CDR3 DNA reads as TGTGCTAGCAGCTTGAGCGGGGCGCACACAGATACGCAGTATTTT. The encoded protein is CASSLSGAHTDTQYF. V is TRBV7-7 and J is TRBJ2-3; 7 nucleotides line up with TRBD2. Per the germline V gene, CDR1 is SSHAT and CDR2 is FNYEAQ (reference sequence). The CDR3 has 15 residues.

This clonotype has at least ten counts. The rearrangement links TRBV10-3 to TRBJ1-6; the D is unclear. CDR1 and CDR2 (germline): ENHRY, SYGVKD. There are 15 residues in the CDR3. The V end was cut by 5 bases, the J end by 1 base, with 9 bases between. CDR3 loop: CAISRQGSYNSPLHF. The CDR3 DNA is TGTGCCATCAGTCGACAAGGGTCCTATAATTCACCCCTCCACTTT.

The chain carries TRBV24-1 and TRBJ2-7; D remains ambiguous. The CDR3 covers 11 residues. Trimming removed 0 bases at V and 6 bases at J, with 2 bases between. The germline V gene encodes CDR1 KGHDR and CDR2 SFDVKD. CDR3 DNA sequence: TGTGCCACCAGTGATTTGCTCGAGCAGTACTTC. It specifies CATSDLLEQYF.

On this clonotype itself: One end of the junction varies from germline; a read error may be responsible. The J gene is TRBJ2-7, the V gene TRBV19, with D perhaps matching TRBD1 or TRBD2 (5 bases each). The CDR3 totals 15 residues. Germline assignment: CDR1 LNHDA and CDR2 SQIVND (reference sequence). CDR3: CGSSIGPGTAYEQYF. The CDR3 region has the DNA TGTGGCAGTAGTATAGGCCCCGGGACGGCCTACGAGCAGTACTTC.

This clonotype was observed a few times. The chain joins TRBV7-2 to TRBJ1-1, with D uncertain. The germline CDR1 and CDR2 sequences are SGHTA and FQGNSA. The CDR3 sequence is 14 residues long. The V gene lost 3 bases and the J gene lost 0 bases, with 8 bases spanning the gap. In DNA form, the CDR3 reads TGTGCCAGCAGCTTTTACCTCATGAACACTGAAGCTTTCTTT. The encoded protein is CASSFYLMNTEAFF. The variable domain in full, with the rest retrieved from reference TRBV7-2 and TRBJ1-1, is GAGVSQSPSNKVTEKGKDVELRCDPISGHTALYWYRQSLGQGLEFLIYFQGNSAPDKSGLPSDRFSAERTGGSVSTLTIQRTQQEDSAVYLCASSFYLMNTEAFFGQGTRLTVV.

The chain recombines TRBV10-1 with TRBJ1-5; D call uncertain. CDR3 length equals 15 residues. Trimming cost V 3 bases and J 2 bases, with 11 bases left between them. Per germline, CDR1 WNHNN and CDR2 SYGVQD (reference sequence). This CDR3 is CASSEWQLGNQPQHF. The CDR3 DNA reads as TGCGCCAGCAGTGAATGGCAGCTCGGCAATCAGCCCCAGCATTTT.

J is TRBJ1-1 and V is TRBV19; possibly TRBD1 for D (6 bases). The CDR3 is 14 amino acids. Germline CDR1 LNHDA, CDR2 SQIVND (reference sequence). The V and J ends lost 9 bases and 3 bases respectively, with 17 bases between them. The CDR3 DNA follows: TGTGCCAGCCTAGGGGGGGCAGTATACACTGAAGCTTTCTTT. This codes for CASLGGAVYTEAFF.

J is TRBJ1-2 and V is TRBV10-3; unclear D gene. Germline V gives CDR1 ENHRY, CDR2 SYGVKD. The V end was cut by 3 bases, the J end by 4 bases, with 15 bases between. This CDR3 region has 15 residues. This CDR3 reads CAISDDGQIFYGYTF. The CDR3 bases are TGTGCCATCAGTGATGACGGTCAGATCTTCTATGGCTACACCTTC.

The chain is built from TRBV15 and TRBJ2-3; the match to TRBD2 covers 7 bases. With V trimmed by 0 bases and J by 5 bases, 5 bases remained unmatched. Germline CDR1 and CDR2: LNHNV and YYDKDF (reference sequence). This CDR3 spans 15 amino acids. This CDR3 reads CATSRDMTSRDTQYF. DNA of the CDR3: TGTGCCACCAGCAGAGACATGACTAGCCGAGATACGCAGTATTTT.

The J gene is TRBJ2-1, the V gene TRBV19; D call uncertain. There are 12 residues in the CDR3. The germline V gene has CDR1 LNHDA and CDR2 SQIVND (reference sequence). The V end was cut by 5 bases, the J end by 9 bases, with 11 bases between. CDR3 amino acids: CASSGRFSEQFF. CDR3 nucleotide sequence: TGTGCCAGTAGTGGTAGGTTCAGTGAGCAGTTCTTC. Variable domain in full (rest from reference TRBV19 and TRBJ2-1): DGGITQSPKYLFRKEGQNVTLSCEQNLNHDAMYWYRQDPGQGLRLIYYSQIVNDFQKGDIAEGYSVSREKKESFPLTVTSAQKNPTAFYLCASSGRFSEQFFGPGTRLTVL.

CDR3 region: CASSEYFSGATNEQFF. The CDR3 DNA follows: TGTGCCAGCAGTGAATATTTCAGCGGGGCCACCAATGAGCAGTTCTTC. V usage is TRBV25-1 and J usage is TRBJ2-1; 7 bases fit TRBD2. The V gene end was trimmed by 0 bases and the J gene end by 6 bases; junction bases not matched to a gene: 8. The CDR3 consists of 16 residues. The V gene's germline CDR1 is MGHDK and CDR2 SYGVNS.

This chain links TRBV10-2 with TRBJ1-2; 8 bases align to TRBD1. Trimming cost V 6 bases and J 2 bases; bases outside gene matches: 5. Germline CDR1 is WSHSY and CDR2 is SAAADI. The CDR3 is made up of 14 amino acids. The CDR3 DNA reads TGCGCCAGCAGCGGCGGACAGGGAAACTATGGCTACACCTTC. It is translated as CASSGGQGNYGYTF.